The clone carrying this T cell receptor (beta chain) was counted between two and nine times. These data originate in a study of neoadjuvant anti-PD-1 for oral cavity cancer. Six replicates per PBMC sample, mostly from roughly 450 ng of genomic DNA. The data were produced by immunoSEQ multiplex PCR, yet TCRdb's version contains in-frame clones alone and is incomplete. The sample lists about 14,000 clones, roughly 73% occurring once. The sequence was obtained from a person aged 35-80 years with oral cavity squamous cell carcinoma. This material consisted of PBMCs, taken before nivolumab (anti-PD-1) treatment.

The CDR3 loop is CASSESGGLVNQPQHF. CDR3 DNA: TGCGCCAGCAGTGAGTCTGGGGGATTAGTTAATCAGCCCCAGCATTTT. This chain connects TRBV10-2 to TRBJ1-5; the D gene is possibly TRBD1 (5 bases). Germline loops: CDR1 WSHSY, CDR2 SAAADI. The CDR3 has 16 residues. V lost 0 bases to trimming and J lost 4 bases, with 13 bases between them.